What follows are 20 T cell receptor beta chains derived from one specimen sequenced in a study of shared clonotypes between healthy human individuals. The assay was immunoSEQ multiplex PCR, and TCRdb's table has in-frame clones only and misses some. The profile shows 150,000 to 200,000 clones, roughly 70% of them singletons. The material sequenced was memory CD4+ T cells sorted from blood. Subset meaning: CD45RA-negative fraction. These receptors came from a man aged 30 to 45 in good health.

The rearrangement links TRBV7-9 to TRBJ1-2; no clear D gene. This CDR3 comprises 10 residues. V shed 5 bases and J shed 8 bases, with 6 bases lying between them. Germline values: CDR1 SEHNR, CDR2 FQNEAQ (reference sequence). The CDR3 DNA is TGTGCCAGCAGCCCACGGGGCTACACCTTC. Its protein is CASSPRGYTF.

The chain carries TRBV11-2 and TRBJ1-4, with D tentatively TRBD1 (6 bases). Trimming stripped 5 bases from V and 8 bases from J, with 18 bases between. CDR1 is SGHAT, CDR2 FQNNGV, per germline. CDR3 length: 15 residues. The CDR3 DNA reads TGTGCCAGCAGCACAGTGCAGGGGTTTGGAGAAAAACTGTTTTTT. The encoded protein is CASSTVQGFGEKLFF.

The chain has TRBV25-1 and TRBJ1-4; D remains unclear. The V gene's germline CDR1 is MGHDK and CDR2 SYGVNS. The CDR3 runs 12 residues. Trimming took 6 bases from V and 14 from J, leaving 16 bases between them. The CDR3 is CASRPASDGLFF. The CDR3 DNA follows: TGTGCCAGCAGGCCAGCCTCGGACGGGCTGTTTTTT.

This sequence joins TRBV18 and TRBJ1-5; no reliable D call. Germline assignment: CDR1 KGHSH and CDR2 LQKENI. Trimming left V 3 bases short and J 4 bases short, with 7 bases between. The CDR3 loop spans 13 amino acids. The CDR3 sequence: CASSPEPNQPQHF. In DNA form, the CDR3 reads TGTGCCAGCTCACCGGAGCCTAATCAGCCCCAGCATTTT.

This clone was counted between two and nine times. The gene calls are TRBV10-2 and TRBJ1-1, with 7 positions matching TRBD1. V dropped 6 bases and J dropped 3; count of bases not matched to a gene: 7. Looked up from germline, CDR1 is WSHSY and CDR2 is SAAADI. The CDR3 runs to 14 residues. CDR3 sequence reads: CASSYRGGDTEAFF. DNA of the CDR3: TGCGCCAGCAGCTACAGGGGTGGGGACACTGAAGCTTTCTTT.

The V call is TRBV4-2, the J call TRBJ2-5, with a possible D match to TRBD1 (6 bases). With 4 bases removed from V and 3 bases from J, the gap between germline ends came to 18 bases. CDR1 and CDR2 from the germline V gene are LGHNA and YNFKEQ. The CDR3 is 16 residues long. The CDR3 reads CASSLTSGTREETQYF. In DNA form, the CDR3 reads TGTGCCAGCAGCCTAACATCCGGGACAAGGGAAGAGACCCAGTACTTC.

On this clone itself: Other nucleotide sequences in the sample specify the same CDR3. The rearrangement joins TRBV18 to TRBJ1-2; TRBD1 agrees at 10 bases. Trimming cost V 3 bases and J 6 bases; bases outside gene matches: 1. Germline V gives CDR1 KGHSH, CDR2 LQKENI. The CDR3 is 13 amino acids. The CDR3 spells CASSPGQGDGYTF. Written as DNA, the CDR3 is TGTGCCAGCTCACCTGGACAGGGGGATGGCTACACCTTC.

The chain employs TRBV7-9 and TRBJ2-1; D gene ambiguous. Germline V gene data show CDR1 as SEHNR and CDR2 as FQNEAQ (reference sequence). V was pared by 1 base and J by 3 bases, with 10 bases between. This CDR3 has 15 amino acids. The CDR3 nucleotides read TGTGCCAGCAGCTTAGAGGTGGAGTACTACAATGAGCAGTTCTTC. Amino acids: CASSLEVEYYNEQFF.

This chain links TRBV4-3 with TRBJ2-1; weak D call: TRBD1 (6 bases). The V and J ends lost 4 bases and 5 bases respectively, with 18 bases between them. From germline, CDR1 is LGHNA and CDR2 YSLEER. The CDR3 extends over 16 amino acids. The CDR3 protein is CASSRSGQRGNNEQFF. The CDR3 nucleotides read TGCGCCAGCAGCCGATCCGGACAGCGCGGCAACAATGAGCAGTTCTTC.

This clone has a handful of counts. The chain couples TRBV5-4 to TRBJ2-7; D is perhaps TRBD2 (6 bases). This CDR3 spans 15 amino acids. V dropped 0 bases and J dropped 6 bases, with 16 bases sitting between them. Germline V gene data show CDR1 as SGHNT and CDR2 as YYREEE (reference sequence). As DNA, the CDR3 is TGTGCCAGCAGCTTGGACGGGAGTAGCCTCTCCGAGCAGTACTTC. Encoded protein: CASSLDGSSLSEQYF.

The chain joins TRBV6-1 to TRBJ2-7; 14 bases align to TRBD2. Trimming removed 4 bases from V and 2 bases from J; junction bases left unmatched: 10. The CDR3 has 18 residues. The germline V gene encodes CDR1 MNHNS and CDR2 SASEGT. As DNA, the CDR3 is TGTGCCAGCAGTGGTAGGACTAGCGGGAGGTTATACACCTACGAGCAGTACTTC. This translates into CASSGRTSGRLYTYEQYF.

The rearrangement joins TRBV2 to TRBJ2-3; TRBD2 aligns across 14 bases. The germline V gene encodes CDR1 SNHLY and CDR2 FYNNEI. The CDR3 is made up of 18 amino acids. V gave up 5 bases and J gave up 2 bases; unmatched junction bases: 9. In nucleotides, the CDR3 is TGTGCCAGCAGTAGACTAGCGGGAGGGGCCCCCACCACAGATACGCAGTATTTT. This encodes CASSRLAGGAPTTDTQYF.

The rearrangement uses TRBV27 and TRBJ2-7; D may correspond to TRBD1 or TRBD2 (6 bases each). The CDR3 extends over 14 amino acids. Trimming took 4 bases from V and 5 from J, leaving 15 bases between them. Germline assignment: CDR1 MNHEY and CDR2 SMNVEV (reference sequence). CDR3 bases: TGTGCCAGCAGTTCCCGGAGGGGGGCCCACGAGCAGTACTTC. Amino acids: CASSSRRGAHEQYF.

This clone has a handful of counts. This chain joins TRBV25-1 and TRBJ2-7, with D perhaps given as TRBD1 or TRBD2 (5 bases each). V was clipped by 6 bases and J by 3 bases, with 15 bases between them. Looked up from germline, CDR1 is MGHDK and CDR2 is SYGVNS. CDR3 length: 14 amino acids. Here the CDR3 reads CASSPGTVGYEQYF. The CDR3 DNA follows: TGTGCCAGCAGCCCCGGGACGGTCGGCTACGAGCAGTACTTC.

The chain employs TRBV30 and TRBJ1-2; no reliable D call. Germline values: CDR1 GTSNPN, CDR2 SVGIG (reference sequence). This CDR3 is 10 amino acids long. V was pared by 2 bases and J by 8 bases, with 6 bases between. The DNA for the CDR3 is TGTGCCTGGAGTCCCCCCGGCTACACCTTC. Protein product: CAWSPPGYTF.

The chain combines TRBV5-1 with TRBJ2-7; 10 bases map to TRBD2. V was pared by 3 bases and J by 2 bases, with 2 bases of the junction left unmatched. This CDR3 has 14 residues. Germline V gene data show CDR1 as SGHRS and CDR2 as YFSETQ. The CDR3, as DNA: TGCGCCAGCAGCTCAGCGGGAGGGCCCTACGAGCAGTACTTC. Its protein is CASSSAGGPYEQYF. The full variable domain, completed using reference TRBV5-1 and TRBJ2-7, is KAGVTQTPRYLIKTRGQQVTLSCSPISGHRSVSWYQQTPGQGLQFLFEYFSETQRNKGNFPGRFSGRQFSNSRSEMNVSTLELGDSALYLCASSSAGGPYEQYFGPGTRLTVT.

This chain connects TRBV9 to TRBJ1-1; 8 nucleotides align to TRBD1. The CDR3 has 14 residues. Germline assignment: CDR1 SGDLS and CDR2 YYNGEE. Losses at the gene ends were 3 bases for V and 5 bases for J; bases not matched to a gene: 6. The CDR3 region is CASSEGNRGTEAFF. In nucleotides, the CDR3 is TGTGCCAGCAGCGAGGGAAACAGGGGGACTGAAGCTTTCTTT.

This clone turned up a few times. This rearrangement joins TRBV5-1 to TRBJ1-2; D is undetermined. The V and J ends lost 1 base and 2 bases respectively, with 18 bases between them. CDR3 length: 17 residues. Looked up from germline, CDR1 is SGHRS and CDR2 is YFSETQ. Here the CDR3 reads CASSLPRGDDVNYGYTF. The CDR3 DNA reads TGCGCCAGCAGCTTGCCACGGGGTGACGATGTGAACTATGGCTACACCTTC.

The V gene is TRBV29-1, the J gene TRBJ2-1; the D gene is possibly TRBD1 (7 bases). CDR1 is SQVTM and CDR2 is ANQGSEA in the germline V gene. Trimming shortened V by 1 base and J by 2 bases, and 12 bases separated the two germline ends. The CDR3 covers 15 residues. The CDR3 coding sequence is TGCAGCGTTGAAGTACAGGGGAGGACCTACAATGAGCAGTTCTTC. Translating gives CSVEVQGRTYNEQFF.

J is TRBJ2-3 and V is TRBV6-5; D may be TRBD1 (5 bases). The germline V gene has CDR1 MNHEY and CDR2 SVGAGI. The CDR3 runs to 16 residues. Trimming took off 0 bases at V and 2 bases at J, with 12 bases between the two ends. The CDR3: CASSYSADTYTDTQYF. The CDR3 DNA reads as TGTGCCAGCAGTTACTCGGCGGACACGTACACAGATACGCAGTATTTT.